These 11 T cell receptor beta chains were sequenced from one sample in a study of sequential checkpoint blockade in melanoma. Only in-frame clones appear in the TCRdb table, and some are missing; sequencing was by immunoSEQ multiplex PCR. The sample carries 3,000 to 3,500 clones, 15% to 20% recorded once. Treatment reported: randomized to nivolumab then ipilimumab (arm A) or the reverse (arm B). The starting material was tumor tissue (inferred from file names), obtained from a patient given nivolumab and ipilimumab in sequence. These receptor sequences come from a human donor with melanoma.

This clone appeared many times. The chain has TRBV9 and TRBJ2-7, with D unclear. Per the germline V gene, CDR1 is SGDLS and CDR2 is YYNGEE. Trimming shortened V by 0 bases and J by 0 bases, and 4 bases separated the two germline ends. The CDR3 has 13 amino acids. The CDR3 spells CASSVDNSYEQYF. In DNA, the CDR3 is TGTGCCAGCAGCGTAGACAACTCCTACGAGCAGTACTTC. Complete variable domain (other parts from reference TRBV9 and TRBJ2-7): DSGVTQTPKHLITATGQRVTLRCSPRSGDLSVYWYQQSLDQGLQFLIQYYNGEERAKGNILERFSAQQFPDLHSELNLSSLELGDSALYFCASSVDNSYEQYFGPGTRLTVT.

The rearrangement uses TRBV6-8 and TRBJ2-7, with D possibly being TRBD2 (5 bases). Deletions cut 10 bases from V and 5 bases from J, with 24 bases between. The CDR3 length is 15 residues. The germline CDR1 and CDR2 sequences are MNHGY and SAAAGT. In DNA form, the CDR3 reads TGTGCCACCCATCTTGTCTACCGCCCCGGGGACGAGCAGTACTTC. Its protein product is CATHLVYRPGDEQYF.

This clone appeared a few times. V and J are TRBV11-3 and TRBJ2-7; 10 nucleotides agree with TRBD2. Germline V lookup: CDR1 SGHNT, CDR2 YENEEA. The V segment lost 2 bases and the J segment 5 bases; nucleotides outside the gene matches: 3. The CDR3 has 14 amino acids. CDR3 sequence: CASSLSSGSHEQYF. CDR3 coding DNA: TGTGCCAGCAGCTTATCTAGCGGGAGCCACGAGCAGTACTTC.

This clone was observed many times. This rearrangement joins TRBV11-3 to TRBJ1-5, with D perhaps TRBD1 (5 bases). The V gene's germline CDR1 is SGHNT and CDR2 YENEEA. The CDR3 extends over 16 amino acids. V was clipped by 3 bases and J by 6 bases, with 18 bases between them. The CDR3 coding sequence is TGTGCCAGCAGCTTGGGTGACAGTGGGGTTGGTCAGCCCCAGCATTTT. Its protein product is CASSLGDSGVGQPQHF.

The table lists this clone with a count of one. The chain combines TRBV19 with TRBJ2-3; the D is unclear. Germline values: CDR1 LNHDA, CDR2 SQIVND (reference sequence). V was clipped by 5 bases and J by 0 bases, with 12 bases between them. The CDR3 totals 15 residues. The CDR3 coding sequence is TGTGCCAGTAGTTCCGGAGTGATTAGCACAGATACGCAGTATTTT. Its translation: CASSSGVISTDTQYF.

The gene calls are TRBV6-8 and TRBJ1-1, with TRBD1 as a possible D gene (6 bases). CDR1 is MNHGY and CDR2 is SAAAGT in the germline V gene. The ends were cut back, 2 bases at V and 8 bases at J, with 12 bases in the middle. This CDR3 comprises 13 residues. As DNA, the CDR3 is TGTGCCAGCAGTTACCGGGGGCGGATCGAAGCTTTCTTT. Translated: CASSYRGRIEAFF.

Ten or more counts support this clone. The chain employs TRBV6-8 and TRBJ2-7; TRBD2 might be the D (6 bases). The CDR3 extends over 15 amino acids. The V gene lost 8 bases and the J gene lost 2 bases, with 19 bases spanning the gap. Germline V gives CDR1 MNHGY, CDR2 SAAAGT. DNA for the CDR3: TGTGCCAGCTACACCCCCGGGACTGGGACCTACGAGCAGTACTTC. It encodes CASYTPGTGTYEQYF.

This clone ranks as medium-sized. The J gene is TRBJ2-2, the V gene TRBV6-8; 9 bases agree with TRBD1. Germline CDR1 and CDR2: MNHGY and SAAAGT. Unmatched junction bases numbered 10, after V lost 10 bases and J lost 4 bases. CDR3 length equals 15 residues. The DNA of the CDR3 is TGTGCCATCACCGCCACAGGGGGCGGCACCGGGGAGCTGTTTTTT. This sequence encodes CAITATGGGTGELFF.

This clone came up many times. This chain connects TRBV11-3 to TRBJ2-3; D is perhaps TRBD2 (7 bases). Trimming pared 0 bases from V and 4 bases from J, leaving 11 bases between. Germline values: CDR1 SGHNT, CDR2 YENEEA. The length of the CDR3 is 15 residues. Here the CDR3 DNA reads TGTGCCAGCAGCTTAGACCGGGGGGCGGCAGATACGCAGTATTTT. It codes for CASSLDRGAADTQYF. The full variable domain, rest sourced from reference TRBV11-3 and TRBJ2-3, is EAGVVQSPRYKIIEKKQPVAFWCNPISGHNTLYWYLQNLGQGPELLIRYENEEAVDDSQLPKDRFSAERLKGVDSTLKIQPAELGDSAVYLCASSLDRGAADTQYFGPGTRLTVL.

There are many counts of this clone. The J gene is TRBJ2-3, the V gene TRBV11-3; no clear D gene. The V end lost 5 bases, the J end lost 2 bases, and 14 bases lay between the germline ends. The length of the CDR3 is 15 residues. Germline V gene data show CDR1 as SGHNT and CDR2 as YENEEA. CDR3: CASSPPTYNTDTQYF. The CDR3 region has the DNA TGTGCCAGCAGCCCTCCGACTTACAACACAGATACGCAGTATTTT.

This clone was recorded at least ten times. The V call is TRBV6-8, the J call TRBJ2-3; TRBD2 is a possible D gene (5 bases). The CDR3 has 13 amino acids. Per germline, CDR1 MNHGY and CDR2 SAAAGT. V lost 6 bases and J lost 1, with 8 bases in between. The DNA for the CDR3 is TGTGCCAGCAGGCCCGGGGGCACAGATACGCAGTATTTT. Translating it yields CASRPGGTDTQYF.